Below, 20 T cell receptor beta chains from the same sample are listed, as sequenced in a study of patients and donors after allogeneic stem cell transplantation. TCRdb fed the RT-PCR reads into MiXCR, producing one record per CDR3 protein. The table includes 390,000 or so distinct CDR3 sequences, roughly 16% detected once. Sequenced sample: blood, either unsorted or a sorted T cell fraction (not recorded which). The receptors shown here come from a human donor who was either an allogeneic HSCT recipient or a stem cell or donor lymphocyte infusion donor (not recorded which). It is not recorded whose cells these are; they may come from a transplant donor.

This clonotype was observed at least ten times. The chain carries TRBV12-3 or TRBV12-4 and TRBJ1-5; TRBD1 aligns across 8 bases. V lost 2 bases and J lost 15; bases outside the gene matches: 9. This CDR3 has 13 amino acids. CDR3 amino acids: CASSLMAGGETHF. The CDR3 DNA reads as TGTGCCAGCAGTTTAATGGCAGGGGGCGAGACGCATTTT.

This chain uses TRBV25-1 with TRBJ2-2, with no clear D. V was cut by 8 bases and J by 3 bases, with 16 bases left in between. This CDR3 has 15 residues. Per the germline V gene, CDR1 is MGHDK and CDR2 is SYGVNS. The CDR3 nucleotides are TGTGCCAGCCGTAAGGGTACTCTCTACACCGGGGAGCTGTTTTTT. Translation: CASRKGTLYTGELFF.

The sample holds many counts of this clonotype. V and J are TRBV20-1 and TRBJ2-1; TRBD2 agrees at 11 bases. The germline V gene encodes CDR1 DFQATT and CDR2 SNEGSKA (reference sequence). CDR3 size: 14 residues. V was pared by 5 bases and J by 7 bases, with 7 bases of the junction left unmatched. The CDR3 here is CSAPTSGVRNEQFF. CDR3 coding DNA: TGCAGTGCTCCGACTAGCGGGGTAAGGAATGAGCAGTTCTTC.

The CDR3 region is CASSESRGANNEQFF. The CDR3 DNA follows: TGTGCCAGCAGTGAGTCCAGGGGCGCGAATAATGAGCAGTTCTTC. The genes are TRBV25-1 and TRBJ2-1; D possibly corresponds to TRBD1 (6 bases). The CDR3 totals 15 residues. Germline values: CDR1 MGHDK, CDR2 SYGVNS. V was clipped by 3 bases and J by 7 bases, with 16 bases between them.

This rearrangement joins TRBV28 to TRBJ2-1, with TRBD2 matching 11 bases. Germline V gives CDR1 MDHEN, CDR2 SYDVKM. The junction had 9 bases not matched to a gene; V was cut back by 5 bases and J by 6 bases. The CDR3 is 16 residues long. CDR3 region: CASSKVGLAGFNEQFF. CDR3 DNA: TGTGCCAGCAGTAAGGTTGGACTAGCGGGTTTCAATGAGCAGTTCTTC.

J is TRBJ1-4 and V is TRBV7-2; unclear D gene. This CDR3 has 13 amino acids. Trimming left V 5 bases short and J 7 bases short, with 11 bases between. Germline V CDR1 and CDR2: SGHTA, FQGNSA. CDR3 sequence: CASSPGSREKLFF. Here the CDR3 DNA reads TGTGCCAGCAGCCCAGGCTCCCGTGAAAAACTGTTTTTT.

This clonotype was picked up a small number of times. V gene TRBV27 combines with J gene TRBJ1-1; D not certain. The CDR3 is made up of 11 amino acids. CDR1 is MNHEY, CDR2 SMNVEV, per germline (reference sequence). V was trimmed by 6 bases and J by 3 bases, leaving 5 bases between them. The chain's CDR3 is CASSTYTEAFF. The CDR3 bases are TGTGCCAGCAGCACCTACACTGAAGCTTTCTTT.

This clonotype has a handful of counts. The chain links TRBV4-3 to TRBJ2-2, with D possibly TRBD1 on 7 matching bases. The V end lost 3 bases, the J end lost 2 bases, and 16 bases lay between the germline ends. Per germline, CDR1 LGHNA and CDR2 YSLEER. The CDR3 length is 17 residues. The CDR3 here is CASSQGAGGQNTGELFF. The CDR3 DNA sequence: TGCGCCAGCAGCCAGGGGGCAGGGGGGCAAAACACCGGGGAGCTGTTTTTT.

In this sample, this clonotype turned up many times. This chain joins TRBV12-3 or TRBV12-4 and TRBJ2-5; 9 nucleotides agree with TRBD1. This CDR3 is 14 amino acids long. The V gene end was trimmed by 6 bases and the J gene end by 5 bases; junction bases not matched to a gene: 7. CDR3 nucleotide sequence: TGTGCCAGCAGCACAGGGGGCTTAGGGGAGACCCAGTACTTC. It is translated as CASSTGGLGETQYF.

This chain uses TRBV6-2 or TRBV6-3 with TRBJ2-3; TRBD2 matches at 10 bases. The germline gives CDR1 MNHEY, CDR2 SVGEGT. V lost 6 bases and J lost 2; bases outside the gene matches: 8. The CDR3 totals 16 residues. The CDR3 is CASSPGLAVFTDTQYF. CDR3 in DNA: TGTGCCAGCAGCCCCGGACTAGCGGTCTTCACAGATACGCAGTATTTT.

This clonotype was detected only a few times. The gene calls are TRBV19 and TRBJ1-3; D unresolved. Germline V lookup: CDR1 LNHDA, CDR2 SQIVND (reference sequence). CDR3 length: 15 amino acids. V lost 1 base to trimming and J lost 2 bases, with 9 bases between them. The CDR3 DNA is TGTGCCAGTAGTATAGCACCGAGTCCTGGAAACACCATATATTTT. Residues: CASSIAPSPGNTIYF.

The chain joins TRBV7-6 to TRBJ2-5, with D possibly TRBD2 on 7 matching bases. From germline, CDR1 is SGHVS and CDR2 FNYEAQ. This CDR3 is 15 amino acids long. V lost 4 bases, J lost 4 bases, and 16 bases lay in between. CDR3 protein: CASSSTVGGLETQYF. The CDR3 coding sequence is TGTGCCAGCAGCTCAACTGTGGGGGGGCTAGAGACCCAGTACTTC.

This clonotype was seen a few times. The chain couples TRBV5-1 to TRBJ2-1; maybe TRBD2 (7 bases). The CDR3 has 13 amino acids. Germline V gene sequence: CDR1 SGHRS, CDR2 YFSETQ. Trimming removed 4 bases at V and 6 bases at J, with 11 bases between. The DNA of the CDR3 is TGCGCCAGCAGCCGGGGGGCTATCAATGAGCAGTTCTTC. Encoded protein: CASSRGAINEQFF.

V is TRBV29-1 and J is TRBJ2-3; TRBD2 is a possible D gene (5 bases). In germline, CDR1 is SQVTM, CDR2 ANQGSEA. Trimming removed 6 bases at V and 2 bases at J, with 18 bases between. The length of the CDR3 is 15 residues. CDR3 protein: CSVEGFIDSTDTQYF. The CDR3 coding sequence is TGCAGCGTCGAGGGTTTCATAGACTCCACAGATACGCAGTATTTT.

The rearrangement joins TRBV7-2 to TRBJ2-3; no clear D. V lost 5 bases, J lost 6 bases, and 12 bases lay in between. This CDR3 region has 13 residues. CDR1 is SGHTA and CDR2 is FQGNSA in the germline V gene. In nucleotides, the CDR3 is TGTGCCAGCAGCCAAGGTGCGGCGGATACGCAGTATTTT. Translating gives CASSQGAADTQYF.

The V gene is TRBV5-6, the J gene TRBJ2-7; D is tentatively TRBD1 or TRBD2 (5 bases each). This CDR3 contains 14 residues. Germline CDR1 SGHDT, CDR2 YYEEEE. The germline V and J ends were trimmed by 4 bases and 4 bases, with 15 bases remaining between them. CDR3 bases: TGTGCCAGCAGCCTGGGACCGCGAATATACGAGCAGTACTTC. Translating it yields CASSLGPRIYEQYF.

The DNA for the CDR3 is TGTGCCAGCAGTGAAATGGGGACAGGGGGCGACGCTTTCTTT. Amino acids: CASSEMGTGGDAFF. The genes are TRBV25-1 and TRBJ1-1, with TRBD1 matching 12 bases. This CDR3 has 14 amino acids. CDR1 and CDR2 from the germline V gene are MGHDK and SYGVNS. V lost 2 bases to trimming and J lost 11 bases; unmatched junction nucleotides: 6.

V usage is TRBV30 and J usage is TRBJ2-2, with TRBD1 matching 8 bases. Germline V gives CDR1 GTSNPN, CDR2 SVGIG (reference sequence). The CDR3 is 14 amino acids. After removal of 8 bases from V and 6 bases from J, the junction contained 11 bases not matched to a gene. CDR3 region: CALDRTGWAGELFF. As DNA, the CDR3 is TGTGCCCTTGACCGGACAGGGTGGGCCGGGGAGCTGTTTTTT.

V is TRBV29-1 and J is TRBJ1-2, with D possibly matching TRBD1 (6 bases). The CDR3 sequence is 15 residues long. Germline CDR1 is SQVTM and CDR2 is ANQGSEA. V lost 0 bases and J 5 bases, leaving 16 bases between the germline ends. Here the CDR3 reads CSVEEGGRAEYGYTF. In nucleotides, the CDR3 is TGCAGCGTTGAAGAGGGGGGCAGGGCCGAGTATGGCTACACCTTC.

This clonotype was seen a handful of times. The chain recombines TRBV7-9 with TRBJ2-1, with TRBD1 as a possible D gene (6 bases). V was clipped by 5 bases and J by 4 bases, with 12 bases between them. The CDR3 totals 14 residues. Germline-derived CDR1 and CDR2 are SEHNR and FQNEAQ (reference sequence). CDR3 region: CASSIRTVYNEQFF. The CDR3 DNA reads as TGTGCCAGCAGCATCCGGACAGTTTACAATGAGCAGTTCTTC.